This TCR beta chain was sequenced in a study of identical twins' blood T cells (dated by TCRdb to 2012 to 2015). Turning to the overall study: About 52 million Illumina reads were obtained across about twelve libraries, of which six were alpha-chain libraries and six were beta-chain libraries. To assess how genetics influences repertoire formation, the study used next-generation sequencing to compare the TCR alpha and beta chain repertoires of three pairs of monozygous twins.

Receptors were amplified or captured by 5' RACE. These reads were obtained on an Illumina Genome Analyzer IIx. The RNA-based TCR cDNA libraries were made using a previously described protocol that was modified in several ways. To prevent cross-contamination, barcodes specific to each sample were added to both ends of every TCR cDNA library during cDNA synthesis and amplification. Processing in the source paper ran as follows. Each individual had between about 90,000 and nearly 550,000 identified clonotypes, and each library contained roughly 2 to 4 million CDR3-containing reads. Reads carrying improper barcode index combinations were removed, after which the MiTCR software was used to build a cloneset for each library. During the assembly of CDR3 clonotypes by MiTCR, low-quality reads were filtered or rescued and PCR and sequencing errors were corrected. Artificial out-of-frame clonotypes were removed by being mapped to in-frame sequences, with one indel in the CDR3 allowed. To measure how similar V and J gene usage was between donors, Jensen-Shannon divergence was divided by mean entropy. TCRdb handled the public reads itself, with Q25 trimming in fastp and clone calling in MiXCR, and kept productive beta chains. Under each unique CDR3 protein, matching rows form one entry showing the most common genes and DNA. The V and J calls and clone size are TCRdb's, not the authors'. This sample has roughly 340,000 distinct CDR3 sequences in its table, and roughly 30% of those were observed once. About 6% of the sample belongs to the ten largest clones.

The donors were six healthy women who made up three monozygous twin pairs. All three twin pairs had been reared together and were thought likely to have met the same infectious agents and vaccines. TCR cDNA libraries were prepared from RNA that had been isolated from peripheral blood mononuclear cells. CDR1 and CDR2 were assigned from the germline V gene as SGHVS and FNYEAQ. The CDR3, from cysteine to phenylalanine, totals 12 residues. The entry retains the CDR3 DNA only, 36 bases that are in frame from base 1. Trimming removed 4 bases from V and 11 bases from J, leaving 11 bases between the germline ends. General conclusions and limits of the study: Looking at the most abundant TCRbeta clonotypes, every donor had more CDR3 sequences in common with her twin than with unrelated donors. Because the twins were reared together, environmental influences could not be ruled out as the explanation for twin similarity. The study stated that the proposed role of the TCRalpha J segment in MHC recognition during thymic selection needs to be validated by independent studies. The count of CDR3 clonotypes shared by two donors depended mainly on the product of the two donors' cloneset sizes, and twins did not clearly depart from this trend. Twin pairs were reported to be markedly more alike in V gene usage than unrelated donors were, even when looking at non-selected out-of-frame TCRbeta clonotypes.

This clonotype was counted only a few times. It has no known antigen specificity. The record has no base qualities; no much larger clone is one base away. The source is a woman aged 18 to 50 in good health. Sequencing was done on a sample of PBMCs. The chain is made from TRBV7-6 and TRBJ1-4; the D gene cannot be named for sure. The DNA sequence reads TGTGCCAGCAGCTCTCAATTGGAGAAACTGTTTTTT. Its product reads: CASSSQLEKLFF.